Listed below are T cell receptor beta chains from one sample, sequenced in a study of spatial heterogeneity in lung cancer. TCRdb used MiXCR to reprocess the 5' RACE reads, holding one entry per CDR3 protein. The sample has approximately 38,000 distinct CDR3 sequences; around 5.5% are singletons. Sequenced here: PBMCs, sampled at surgery. The receptors here all came from a male donor with early-stage non-small cell lung cancer. The conserved cysteine and the conserved F or W are not part of the CDR3 here.

>TRBJ1-2|TRBV28
ASSEATGGYGYT
>TRBJ2-7|TRBV28
ASSFAGQSYEQY
>TRBJ2-5|TRBV9
ASSVGAGQETQY
>TRBJ2-5|TRBV19
ASSFGDRETQY
>TRBJ2-3|TRBV5-6
ASSLARLAGRDTQY
>TRBJ2-7|TRBV6-6
ASSYTAGGPYEQY
>TRBJ2-3|TRBV12-3/TRBV12-4
ASSFPQGGTDTQY
>TRBJ2-7|TRBV29-1
SVTRGGAYEQY
>TRBJ2-1|TRBV24-1
ATSDNNEQF
>TRBJ1-4|TRBV5-1
ASRLGQAGEKLF
>TRBJ2-3|TRBV7-3
ASSPRTSGADTQY
>TRBJ2-3|TRBV6-6
ASSYNGGDTQY
>TRBJ1-4|TRBV7-8
ASSSNRLGKVFNEKLF
>TRBJ2-4|TRBV7-8
ASSLAGSGGKNIQY
>TRBJ1-5|TRBV12-3/TRBV12-4
ASSLDQNQPQH
>TRBJ1-5|TRBV6-5
ASSLTGTPNYSNQPQH
>TRBJ2-7|TRBV20-1
SAGIEQY
>TRBJ1-1|TRBV6-2/TRBV6-3
ATRTGAFPEAF
>TRBJ2-2|TRBV5-4
ASSLVPRTRGGLRELF
>TRBJ2-3|TRBV6-2/TRBV6-3
ASSPFRPPADTQY
>TRBJ2-3|TRBV5-1
ASSSGSSTDTQY
>TRBJ2-7|TRBV11-1
ASSPFGTGGGEQY
>TRBJ2-1|TRBV3-1
ASNRPGGAVDEQF
>TRBJ2-3|TRBV3-1
ASSYPFADTQY
>TRBJ2-1|TRBV29-1
SVELKVGGGLYNEQF
>TRBJ1-1|TRBV7-9
ASSRRSLNTEAF
>TRBJ1-5|TRBV7-2
ASSLLTGRNQPQH
>TRBJ2-5|TRBV5-4
ASSPKGANQETQY
>TRBJ2-1|TRBV7-2
ASSLVAGRDFNEQF
>TRBJ2-7|TRBV29-1
SVRDRIDYEQY
>TRBJ1-1|TRBV18
ASSTQGVTEAF
>TRBJ2-4|TRBV5-1
ASSLANVAPVKNIQY
>TRBJ1-5|TRBV12-5
ASGIGNQPQH
>TRBJ2-6|TRBV5-1
ASRLSSGANVLT
>TRBJ2-7|TRBV4-2
ASSHGVERHATYEQY
>TRBJ2-3|TRBV7-2
ASSSSSSGGLRLDTQY
>TRBJ2-5|TRBV11-2
ASSAAPLKTQY
>TRBJ1-3|TRBV7-2
ASSLVYEWGAGNTIY
>TRBJ2-5|TRBV7-2
ASSLVRSGQQETQY
>TRBJ1-1|TRBV27
ASSPTGAEAF